This T cell receptor (beta chain) was retrieved from a study of shared clonotypes between healthy human individuals. Notes on this clone: No antigen is known for it.

In the sorted-subset replicate PCRs, about 190 ng DNA, some 30,000 T cell genomes, was used. Some clones are missing from TCRdb's copy, which holds only in-frame ones; the method was immunoSEQ multiplex PCR. Of about 770,000 clones in the sample, approximately 72% were seen once. The study's findings and limits: The generation probabilities recorded for non-shared clonotypes fell below those of clonotypes shared by all four donors. Though the depth was large, rarefaction showed that sorted-subset sequencing was incomplete.

Sequencing was performed on memory CD4+ T cells sorted from blood. This sample's subset: CD45RA-negative fraction. The TCR originated in a woman aged 25 to 39 in good health.

CDR3 loop: CASSIPSGANVLTF. CDR3 coding DNA: TGTGCCAGCAGCATTCCCTCTGGGGCCAACGTCCTGACTTTC. The chain combines TRBV7-9 with TRBJ2-6, with unresolved D. The CDR3 is made up of 14 amino acids. Germline V gives CDR1 SEHNR, CDR2 FQNEAQ (reference sequence). The V gene lost 5 bases and the J gene lost 0 bases, with 5 bases spanning the gap.